The next 27 T cell receptor beta chains were all read from a single sample in a study of cytomegalovirus exposure and HLA in healthy donors. The PCR ran on 60 Vbeta and 13 Jbeta primers. The table came from immunoSEQ multiplex PCR; TCRdb's copy has only in-frame clones and leaves some out. The sample includes 65,000 to 95,000 clones, around 77% seen only once; the top ten take over 3%. Sequencing was performed on PBMCs. The receptor source for this set is a man aged 45-65 years in good health and CMV-seronegative.

J is TRBJ1-2 and V is TRBV2, with unresolved D. This CDR3 contains 13 residues. V gave up 6 bases and J gave up 4 bases, with 12 bases separating them. CDR1 and CDR2 from the germline V gene are SNHLY and FYNNEI. CDR3 amino acids: CASSATRPYGYTF. In DNA form, the CDR3 reads TGTGCCAGCAGCGCTACGCGGCCCTATGGCTACACCTTC.

This chain links TRBV23-1 with TRBJ1-3; no clear D gene. TRBV23-1 is noted as an ORF with a role that remains uncertain. This CDR3 is built from 13 residues. Trimming cost V 6 bases and J 0 bases, with 6 bases left between them. The CDR3 reads CASRGSSGNTIYF. As DNA, the CDR3 is TGCGCCAGCAGGGGGAGCTCTGGAAACACCATATATTTT.

As DNA, the CDR3 is TGCGCCAGCAGCCGCCGCGGACAGAACACCGGGGAGCTGTTTTTT. Its protein is CASSRRGQNTGELFF. The genes are TRBV4-1 and TRBJ2-2; possibly TRBD1 for D (5 bases). Germline CDR1 MGHRA, CDR2 YSYEKL. There are 15 residues in the CDR3. V lost 4 bases to trimming and J lost 1 base, with 10 bases between them.

This rearrangement joins TRBV5-5 to TRBJ1-2; TRBD1 matches at 9 bases. V shed 3 bases, J shed 5 bases, and the junction held 8 bases outside the gene matches. Germline CDR1 is SGHKS and CDR2 is YYEKEE (reference sequence). The CDR3 is 15 amino acids. The CDR3: CASSYIGQGRYGYTF. CDR3 sequence (DNA): TGTGCCAGCAGCTATATCGGACAGGGGAGGTATGGCTACACCTTC.

The chain employs TRBV11-2 and TRBJ1-1; 7 bases line up with TRBD1. The CDR3 consists of 13 residues. Germline CDR1 reads SGHAT; CDR2 reads FQNNGV. The J segment lost 11 bases and the V segment lost 4 bases, leaving 10 bases of the junction unmatched. The CDR3 coding sequence is TGTGCCAGCAGCTCCCCGGGCCGCAGGGGGGCTTTCTTT. The encoded protein is CASSSPGRRGAFF.

V usage is TRBV25-1 and J usage is TRBJ2-7; a weak D match, TRBD1 (5 bases). V was clipped by 4 bases and J by 1 base, with 5 bases between them. CDR3 length: 12 residues. CDR1 and CDR2 (germline): MGHDK, SYGVNS. This CDR3 reads CASSAGSYEQYF. Here the CDR3 DNA reads TGTGCCAGCAGTGCAGGGTCCTACGAGCAGTACTTC.

This chain uses TRBV6-1 with TRBJ1-2; D is unresolved. This CDR3 spans 13 amino acids. Looked up from germline, CDR1 is MNHNS and CDR2 is SASEGT. V lost 6 bases, J lost 2 bases, and 10 bases lay in between. As DNA, the CDR3 is TGTGCCAGCAGAGCCGGGAGCAACTATGGCTACACCTTC. Its protein product is CASRAGSNYGYTF.

The CDR3 here is CASSRWGQGQSPLHF. CDR3 in DNA: TGTGCCAGCAGCCGTTGGGGACAGGGACAATCACCCCTCCACTTT. The gene calls are TRBV28 and TRBJ1-6, with 9 bases fitting TRBD1. This CDR3 spans 15 amino acids. The trim removed 6 bases at V and 10 bases at J, leaving 10 bases unmatched. Germline V gene sequence: CDR1 MDHEN, CDR2 SYDVKM.

The chain couples TRBV6-5 to TRBJ1-1, with 8 positions matching TRBD1. This CDR3 comprises 13 residues. Germline V lookup: CDR1 MNHEY, CDR2 SVGAGI. With V trimmed by 4 bases and J by 5 bases, 3 bases remained unmatched. The chain's CDR3 is CASSWTGRTEAFF. The CDR3 nucleotides are TGTGCCAGCAGTTGGACAGGGCGGACTGAAGCTTTCTTT.

The J gene is TRBJ1-6, the V gene TRBV14; D is unclear. The V end was cut by 6 bases, the J end by 0 bases, with 9 bases between. The V gene's germline CDR1 is SGHDN and CDR2 FVKESK. This CDR3 is 15 amino acids long. The CDR3 sequence is CASSLGASYNSPLHF. The CDR3 DNA reads TGTGCCAGCAGTCTCGGTGCCTCCTATAATTCACCCCTCCACTTT.

This clone was picked up a small number of times. This sequence joins TRBV10-1 and TRBJ1-5, with a tentative D call TRBD1 (6 bases). CDR1 is WNHNN and CDR2 is SYGVQD in the germline V gene (reference sequence). This CDR3 is built from 17 residues. V dropped 2 bases and J dropped 5 bases, with 19 bases sitting between them. Here the CDR3 reads CASSEGRGTWQHQPQHF. CDR3 DNA: TGCGCCAGCAGTGAGGGGAGGGGGACATGGCAACATCAGCCCCAGCATTTT.

This clone occurred a few times. This chain joins TRBV19 and TRBJ1-5, with D possibly matching TRBD1 (6 bases). CDR3 length equals 16 residues. V shed 6 bases and J shed 0 bases, with 15 bases lying between them. CDR1 and CDR2 from the germline V gene are LNHDA and SQIVND (reference sequence). Here the CDR3 reads CASSGGQTYSNQPQHF. The CDR3 DNA reads as TGTGCCAGTAGCGGGGGGCAGACCTATAGCAATCAGCCCCAGCATTTT. The complete variable domain, with remaining parts taken from reference TRBV19 and TRBJ1-5, reads DGGITQSPKYLFRKEGQNVTLSCEQNLNHDAMYWYRQDPGQGLRLIYYSQIVNDFQKGDIAEGYSVSREKKESFPLTVTSAQKNPTAFYLCASSGGQTYSNQPQHFGDGTRLSIL.

V gene TRBV4-1 combines with J gene TRBJ1-1, with D possibly matching TRBD1 (6 bases). Per the germline V gene, CDR1 is MGHRA and CDR2 is YSYEKL. Trimming removed 3 bases from V and 0 bases from J, with 11 bases in between. The length of the CDR3 is 15 residues. The CDR3 region has the DNA TGCGCCAGCAGCCACCTCAGGGGAATGAACACTGAAGCTTTCTTT. Translated: CASSHLRGMNTEAFF.

The chain combines TRBV7-6 with TRBJ2-1, with 9 nucleotides matching TRBD2. Per germline, CDR1 SGHVS and CDR2 FNYEAQ. With 5 bases clipped from V and 6 bases from J, the junction kept 11 bases outside the gene matches. CDR3 length equals 16 residues. The CDR3: CASSKGGGAFRNEQFF. CDR3 in DNA: TGTGCCAGCAGCAAGGGCGGGGGGGCCTTTCGCAATGAGCAGTTCTTC.

The chain recombines TRBV14 with TRBJ2-5, with 9 bases matching TRBD2. The length of the CDR3 is 18 residues. The germline CDR1 and CDR2 sequences are SGHDN and FVKESK. V lost 5 bases to trimming and J lost 2 bases; unmatched junction nucleotides: 15. CDR3 amino acids: CASSSGGAGGNNQETQYF. The CDR3 nucleotides read TGTGCCAGCAGCTCCGGGGGAGCGGGGGGCAACAATCAAGAGACCCAGTACTTC.

This clone was observed a few times. The chain uses TRBV15 and TRBJ2-7; TRBD1 matches 10 bases. The CDR3 has 15 residues. Germline V gene lookup returns CDR1 LNHNV and CDR2 YYDKDF (reference sequence). The trim removed 3 bases at V and 3 bases at J, leaving 5 bases unmatched. DNA for the CDR3: TGTGCCACCAGCAGTCAGACAGGGGGCCACTACGAGCAGTACTTC. Translation gives CATSSQTGGHYEQYF. The whole variable domain, remainder taken from reference TRBV15 and TRBJ2-7, is DAMVIQNPRYQVTQFGKPVTLSCSQTLNHNVMYWYQQKSSQAPKLLFHYYDKDFNNEADTPDNFQSRRPNTSFCFLDIRSPGLGDTAMYLCATSSQTGGHYEQYFGPGTRLTVT.

The gene calls are TRBV6-5 and TRBJ1-2; D might be TRBD1 (5 bases). The CDR3 loop spans 16 amino acids. V lost 2 bases and J 6 bases, leaving 19 bases between the germline ends. From germline, CDR1 is MNHEY and CDR2 SVGAGI. The CDR3 region has the DNA TGTGCCAGCAGTTACCAGGGTGTTCCAGGGAGGAATGGCTACACCTTC. It specifies CASSYQGVPGRNGYTF.

The chain links TRBV15 to TRBJ1-4; D call uncertain. This CDR3 is 14 amino acids long. In germline, CDR1 is LNHNV, CDR2 YYDKDF (reference sequence). V was shortened by 8 bases and J by 4 bases, with 14 bases between the two germline ends. The CDR3 protein is CATARPGVNEKLFF. CDR3 nucleotides: TGTGCCACCGCCCGGCCAGGTGTTAATGAAAAACTGTTTTTT.

The rearrangement joins TRBV6-5 to TRBJ1-1; D is ambiguous. The CDR3 consists of 14 residues. Trimming pared 4 bases from V and 0 bases from J, leaving 9 bases between. Germline assignment: CDR1 MNHEY and CDR2 SVGAGI. DNA of the CDR3: TGTGCCAGCAGTTTGGCCTTCATGAACACTGAAGCTTTCTTT. This translates into CASSLAFMNTEAFF.

The chain is built from TRBV30 and TRBJ2-3; 10 nucleotides align to TRBD2. The CDR3 sequence is 17 residues long. Germline assignment: CDR1 GTSNPN and CDR2 SVGIG (reference sequence). The V and J ends lost 8 bases and 2 bases, in that order; junction bases with no gene match: 16. The DNA for the CDR3 is TGTGCCCTAAAACTAGCGGGGATCGACCTACACACAGATACGCAGTATTTT. This sequence encodes CALKLAGIDLHTDTQYF.

V is TRBV30 and J is TRBJ1-5; D remains unclear. Germline CDR1 reads GTSNPN; CDR2 reads SVGIG (reference sequence). The V end lost 1 base, the J end lost 6 bases, and 10 bases lay between the germline ends. The CDR3 contains 13 residues. The CDR3 region is CAWSAARGQPQHF. The CDR3 nucleotides are TGTGCCTGGAGTGCGGCCCGGGGTCAGCCCCAGCATTTT.

The V call is TRBV15, the J call TRBJ2-3; the D gene is possibly TRBD1 (5 bases). This CDR3 is 17 amino acids long. With 0 bases removed from V and 1 base from J, the gap between germline ends came to 14 bases. Germline V gene lookup returns CDR1 LNHNV and CDR2 YYDKDF (reference sequence). The CDR3 DNA reads TGTGCCACCAGCAGAGATGCAGGGTTGAAAGGCACAGATACGCAGTATTTT. Amino acids: CATSRDAGLKGTDTQYF.

The chain links TRBV6-6 to TRBJ2-7; 10 positions agree with TRBD2. This CDR3 has 16 residues. The J segment lost 3 bases and the V segment lost 4 bases, leaving 9 bases of the junction unmatched. Germline CDR1 MNHNY, CDR2 SVGAGI (reference sequence). This CDR3 is CASSWPGTSEYYEQYF. As DNA, the CDR3 is TGTGCCAGCAGTTGGCCGGGGACTAGCGAGTACTACGAGCAGTACTTC.

With regard to this clone: The germline gene is not matched at one end of the junction; a read error may be the cause. This rearrangement joins TRBV7-2 to TRBJ2-1; 7 bases align to TRBD2. Germline CDR1 SGHTA, CDR2 FQGNSA. This CDR3 has 14 amino acids. The CDR3 nucleotides read TGTGCCAGCAGCTTACAGACTAGCTACGATGAGCAGTTCTTC. Residues: CASSLQTSYDEQFF.

The rearrangement uses TRBV9 and TRBJ2-1; D perhaps matches TRBD1 (5 bases). Germline assignment: CDR1 SGDLS and CDR2 YYNGEE. V lost 4 bases and J lost 10, with 18 bases in between. This CDR3 region has 14 residues. This CDR3 reads CASSPRGGAGEQFF. Written as DNA, the CDR3 is TGTGCCAGCAGCCCTAGGGGTGGAGCTGGAGAGCAGTTCTTC. The complete variable domain, with remaining parts taken from reference TRBV9 and TRBJ2-1, reads DSGVTQTPKHLITATGQRVTLRCSPRSGDLSVYWYQQSLDQGLQFLIQYYNGEERAKGNILERFSAQQFPDLHSELNLSSLELGDSALYFCASSPRGGAGEQFFGPGTRLTVL.

The rearrangement uses TRBV7-2 and TRBJ1-1; 8 nucleotides match TRBD1. Per the germline V gene, CDR1 is SGHTA and CDR2 is FQGNSA. J lost 4 bases, V lost 4 bases, and 2 bases had no gene match. This CDR3 comprises 13 residues. This chain's CDR3 is CASSSTGVTEAFF. CDR3 DNA sequence: TGTGCCAGCAGCTCGACAGGGGTCACTGAAGCTTTCTTT.

This chain joins TRBV10-3 and TRBJ1-1; D may be TRBD1 (5 bases). The CDR3 length is 15 residues. Germline V lookup: CDR1 ENHRY, CDR2 SYGVKD. Trimming left V 6 bases short and J 3 bases short, with 17 bases between. The DNA for the CDR3 is TGTGCCATCAGGATGACGGGAGTGGGGGACACTGAAGCTTTCTTT. This sequence encodes CAIRMTGVGDTEAFF.